The following is a T cell receptor (beta chain) sequence with its context. No antigen is known for it. These data belong to a study of CD8+ T cells in alopecia areata. Study overall: Severity scores in treated patients reflected the percentage of scalp affected. Findings and limits, study-wide: It was observed that many expanded lesional clones persisted in scalp and blood during tofacitinib.

Extraction of RNA preceded its reverse transcription into cDNA, which served as the sequencing template. The table came from immunoSEQ multiplex PCR; TCRdb's copy has only in-frame clones and leaves some out. The table lists 200,000 to 250,000 clones, less than 45% of them singletons. CDR1 GTSNPN and CDR2 SVGIG come from the germline V gene (reference sequence). CDR3 length: 14 residues. With V trimmed by 0 bases and J by 2 bases, 4 bases remained unmatched. Treatment reported: oral pan-JAK inhibitor, 5-10 mg twice daily. Researchers took lesional scalp punch biopsies and peripheral blood from people who were alopecia areata patients.

Source: CD4+ T cells sorted from blood, taken at approximately week 39, from a patient treated with tofacitinib. This chain joins TRBV30 and TRBJ2-7; TRBD1 matches 7 bases. The receptor was isolated from a human donor with alopecia areata. CDR3 residues: CAWSVRQGAYEQYF. The DNA for the CDR3 is TGTGCCTGGAGTGTACGGCAGGGGGCCTACGAGCAGTACTTC.